Following are 31 T cell receptor beta chains from one sample sequenced in a study of T cell repertoires in aging, cancer and after chemotherapy. TRB rearrangements spanning V, D and J were amplified using mixed TRB-A/B primers. In TCRdb, the multiplex PCR reads were re-called with MiXCR into one record per CDR3 protein. This sample has approximately 20,000 distinct CDR3 sequences, with 35% to 40% found just once. Amplification of TCR beta used genomic DNA extracted from peripheral blood. Sequencing was done on a sample of blood. The receptor source for this set is a human donor with a solid tumor.

The J gene is TRBJ2-7, the V gene TRBV19; D uncertain. CDR1 is LNHDA and CDR2 is SQIVND in the germline V gene (reference sequence). This CDR3 region has 14 residues. Trimming cost V 5 bases and J 1 base, with 12 bases left between them. The CDR3 region is CASSPQTVSYEQYF. CDR3 coding DNA: TGTGCCAGTAGTCCACAGACCGTATCCTACGAGCAGTACTTC. Filled out from reference TRBV19 and TRBJ2-7, the complete variable domain reads DGGITQSPKYLFRKEGQNVTLSCEQNLNHDAMYWYRQDPGQGLRLIYYSQIVNDFQKGDIAEGYSVSREKKESFPLTVTSAQKNPTAFYLCASSPQTVSYEQYFGPGTRLTVT.

The chain uses TRBV19 and TRBJ2-5; 7 bases are a match to TRBD1. The CDR3 has 15 amino acids. V was clipped by 3 bases and J by 1 base; unmatched bases: 5. CDR1 LNHDA and CDR2 SQIVND come from the germline V gene (reference sequence). Here the CDR3 reads CASSIPWTGQETQYF. The CDR3 region has the DNA TGTGCCAGTAGTATCCCCTGGACAGGCCAAGAGACCCAGTACTTC.

The V gene is TRBV5-1, the J gene TRBJ1-3, with D unclear. The CDR3 runs 18 residues. CDR1 is SGHRS, CDR2 YFSETQ, per germline. Trimming removed 4 bases from V and 0 bases from J, with 20 bases in between. The CDR3 nucleotides read TGCGCCAGCAGCCTCCTTGGGTCAGGACCGATCTCTGGAAACACCATATATTTT. Translation: CASSLLGSGPISGNTIYF.

J is TRBJ2-3 and V is TRBV7-9; TRBD2 is a possible D gene (6 bases). The V and J ends lost 7 bases and 4 bases respectively, with 9 bases between them. The length of the CDR3 is 12 residues. Germline V CDR1 and CDR2: SEHNR, FQNEAQ (reference sequence). The CDR3 sequence: CASTRDSDTQYF. CDR3 DNA: TGTGCCAGCACCAGGGACTCAGATACGCAGTATTTT.

On this clonotype itself: This may stem from a read error, because a much larger clone lies one nucleotide away. The CDR3 DNA reads as TGCAGCGTTGAAGATGGTCCTAGCGGGGGGGAGGTGCTCTTC. It translates to CSVEDGPSGGEVLF. The gene calls are TRBV29-1 and TRBJ2-1; 12 bases are shared with TRBD2. Germline values: CDR1 SQVTM, CDR2 ANQGSEA. The CDR3 is made up of 14 amino acids.

This clonotype was seen a few times. The V call is TRBV28, the J call TRBJ2-7; 8 bases are a match to TRBD1. The CDR3 spans 15 residues. The V segment lost 5 bases and the J segment 2 bases; nucleotides outside the gene matches: 8. CDR1 and CDR2 from the germline V gene are MDHEN and SYDVKM. The CDR3 loop reads CASSPMTGDPYEQYF. The CDR3 DNA follows: TGTGCCAGCAGTCCGATGACAGGGGACCCCTACGAGCAGTACTTC.

This sequence joins TRBV13 and TRBJ2-2; 10 positions agree with TRBD2. This CDR3 spans 17 amino acids. Germline lookup yields CDR1 PRHDT and CDR2 FYEKMQ (reference sequence). The trim removed 2 bases at V and 4 bases at J, leaving 7 bases unmatched. The CDR3 loop reads CASSLKGLAGVTGELFF. CDR3 in DNA: TGTGCCAGCAGCTTAAAGGGGCTAGCGGGAGTCACCGGGGAGCTGTTTTTT. Based on the CDR3 plus reference TRBV13 and TRBJ2-2, the full variable domain is AAGVIQSPRHLIKEKRETATLKCYPIPRHDTVYWYQQGPGQDPQFLISFYEKMQSDKGSIPDRFSAQQFSDYHSELNMSSLELGDSALYFCASSLKGLAGVTGELFFGEGSRLTVL.

This clonotype turned up a few times. The V gene is TRBV19, the J gene TRBJ1-1; no firm D call. The length of the CDR3 is 12 residues. The germline V gene encodes CDR1 LNHDA and CDR2 SQIVND (reference sequence). Trimming removed 6 bases at V and 1 base at J, with 6 bases between. In DNA form, the CDR3 reads TGTGCCAGTAGGGAGGGGAACACTGAAGCTTTCTTT. Translating it yields CASREGNTEAFF. The full variable domain, completed using reference TRBV19 and TRBJ1-1, is DGGITQSPKYLFRKEGQNVTLSCEQNLNHDAMYWYRQDPGQGLRLIYYSQIVNDFQKGDIAEGYSVSREKKESFPLTVTSAQKNPTAFYLCASREGNTEAFFGQGTRLTVV.

This clonotype is labeled as medium-sized. V gene TRBV19 combines with J gene TRBJ2-5, with 9 bases aligning to TRBD1. The CDR3 covers 13 residues. J gave up 5 bases and V 4 bases, and 2 bases lay outside the gene matches. The V gene's germline CDR1 is LNHDA and CDR2 SQIVND (reference sequence). The CDR3 loop reads CASSRTGAETQYF. The CDR3 nucleotides read TGTGCCAGTAGTAGGACAGGGGCCGAGACCCAGTACTTC. Drawing the rest from reference TRBV19 and TRBJ2-5, the complete variable domain is DGGITQSPKYLFRKEGQNVTLSCEQNLNHDAMYWYRQDPGQGLRLIYYSQIVNDFQKGDIAEGYSVSREKKESFPLTVTSAQKNPTAFYLCASSRTGAETQYFGPGTRLLVL.

The rearrangement uses TRBV13 and TRBJ2-2; TRBD1 aligns across 7 bases. V gave up 4 bases and J gave up 0 bases; unmatched junction bases: 5. Germline CDR1 PRHDT, CDR2 FYEKMQ (reference sequence). This CDR3 has 16 amino acids. The CDR3 protein is CASSYAGTANTGELFF. CDR3 bases: TGTGCCAGCAGCTACGCCGGGACAGCGAACACCGGGGAGCTGTTTTTT.

This clonotype has only a few counts. The V call is TRBV27, the J call TRBJ2-1, with TRBD1 matching over 9 bases. CDR3 length: 15 amino acids. CDR1 is MNHEY and CDR2 is SMNVEV in the germline V gene (reference sequence). J lost 4 bases, V lost 5 bases, and 6 bases had no gene match. CDR3 sequence reads: CASSTGTGLYNEQFF. DNA of the CDR3: TGTGCCAGCAGTACCGGGACAGGGCTATACAATGAGCAGTTCTTC.

The chain employs TRBV18 and TRBJ2-3; TRBD1 matches 12 bases. J lost 7 bases, V lost 3 bases, and 2 bases had no gene match. CDR3 length equals 14 residues. CDR1 KGHSH and CDR2 LQKENI come from the germline V gene. The CDR3 nucleotides are TGTGCCAGCTCACCGGGACAGGGGGCTTATACGCAGTATTTT. This gives the protein CASSPGQGAYTQYF.

This clonotype was counted between two and nine times. The chain employs TRBV10-3 and TRBJ2-3; tentative D call: TRBD1 (6 bases). The germline V gene has CDR1 ENHRY and CDR2 SYGVKD. The CDR3 loop spans 16 amino acids. V was clipped by 7 bases and J by 3 bases, with 20 bases between them. For the CDR3, the DNA is TGTGCCATCACTGACGAGGACCCCGACAGGACAGATACGCAGTATTTT. Its protein is CAITDEDPDRTDTQYF.

By proportion, this clonotype is medium-sized (0.01 to 0.1%). The chain couples TRBV29-1 to TRBJ2-7, with D unresolved. The CDR3 is 11 amino acids. CDR1 and CDR2 (germline): SQVTM, ANQGSEA. V lost 6 bases to trimming and J lost 0 bases, with 6 bases between them. The DNA of the CDR3 is TGCAGCGTACAGACCTCCTACGAGCAGTACTTC. Translated: CSVQTSYEQYF.

This chain connects TRBV7-6 to TRBJ1-3; D uncertain. Deletions cut 5 bases from V and 4 bases from J, with 9 bases between. The germline V gene has CDR1 SGHVS and CDR2 FNYEAQ. The CDR3 loop spans 13 amino acids. CDR3 sequence: CASSPLLGNTIYF. The CDR3, as DNA: TGTGCCAGCAGCCCCCTTCTGGGAAACACCATATATTTT.

This chain links TRBV19 with TRBJ2-7; D not certain. Per the germline V gene, CDR1 is LNHDA and CDR2 is SQIVND (reference sequence). Between the trimmed V and J ends, which lost 5 bases and 4 bases, there was a span of 15 bases. The CDR3 sequence is 14 residues long. CDR3 residues: CASSSSTYKYEQYF. The CDR3 nucleotides are TGTGCCAGTAGTTCGTCGACATATAAGTACGAGCAGTACTTC.

A few counts support this clonotype. The gene calls are TRBV13 and TRBJ1-4; possibly TRBD1 for D (6 bases). The CDR3 covers 15 residues. Germline CDR1 PRHDT, CDR2 FYEKMQ (reference sequence). The germline V and J ends were trimmed by 5 bases and 8 bases, with 18 bases remaining between them. The CDR3 loop reads CASSPPDSAREKLFF. Written as DNA, the CDR3 is TGTGCCAGCAGCCCACCGGACAGCGCGCGGGAAAAACTGTTTTTT.

This clonotype was detected once. The chain has TRBV28 and TRBJ2-3, with D possibly TRBD1 on 6 matching bases. This CDR3 contains 13 residues. V lost 6 bases and J 13 bases, leaving 20 bases between the germline ends. Germline V lookup: CDR1 MDHEN, CDR2 SYDVKM. The CDR3 DNA follows: TGTGCCAGCAGGGTACAGGGAACCACCACCGAGTATTTT. Encoded protein: CASRVQGTTTEYF.

This clonotype was observed a handful of times. The chain links TRBV7-2 to TRBJ2-2, with 11 bases fitting TRBD1. This CDR3 is 16 amino acids long. V trimming: 5 bases; J trimming: 4 bases; junction bases outside the gene matches: 6. Germline loops: CDR1 SGHTA, CDR2 FQGNSA. CDR3 residues: CASSRKGTGGTGELFF. CDR3 DNA: TGTGCCAGCAGCCGAAAAGGGACAGGGGGCACCGGGGAGCTGTTTTTT.

V gene TRBV11-2 combines with J gene TRBJ2-1, with D hard to call. This CDR3 has 14 residues. Germline CDR1 and CDR2: SGHAT and FQNNGV. The V gene lost 2 bases and the J gene lost 2 bases, with 7 bases spanning the gap. CDR3: CASSLIQTYNEQFF. DNA of the CDR3: TGTGCCAGCAGCTTAATACAGACCTACAATGAGCAGTTCTTC.

J is TRBJ1-5 and V is TRBV11-2; D gene unclear. The CDR3 has 17 residues. CDR1 and CDR2 from the germline V gene are SGHAT and FQNNGV. V was cut by 11 bases and J by 0 bases, with 23 bases left in between. CDR3 amino acids: CAAGIGRVIDSNQPQHF. The CDR3, as DNA: TGTGCCGCTGGGATCGGGAGGGTTATTGATAGCAATCAGCCCCAGCATTTT.

By proportion, this clonotype is medium-sized (0.01 to 0.1%). The chain links TRBV11-1 to TRBJ2-1; 10 nucleotides match TRBD2. V dropped 1 base and J dropped 0; count of bases not matched to a gene: 3. The CDR3 is 17 amino acids. The germline gives CDR1 SGHAT, CDR2 FQDESV (reference sequence). CDR3 loop: CASSLGSGRSSYNEQFF. DNA for the CDR3: TGTGCCAGCAGCTTAGGTAGCGGGAGGTCCTCCTACAATGAGCAGTTCTTC.

The V gene is TRBV14, the J gene TRBJ2-2, with a possible D match to TRBD1 (5 bases). CDR1 is SGHDN, CDR2 FVKESK, per germline. This CDR3 has 16 amino acids. Trimming cost V 1 base and J 7 bases, with 16 bases left between them. CDR3: CASSQVIGAGIGELFF. Here the CDR3 DNA reads TGTGCCAGCAGCCAAGTTATAGGGGCTGGAATCGGGGAGCTGTTTTTT.

The V and J genes are TRBV5-1 and TRBJ2-1, with a possible D match to TRBD2 (5 bases). From germline, CDR1 is SGHRS and CDR2 YFSETQ. This CDR3 comprises 14 residues. The V and J ends lost 3 bases and 9 bases respectively, with 16 bases between them. The chain's CDR3 is CASSSGRSLSEQFF. CDR3 sequence (DNA): TGCGCCAGCAGCTCGGGAAGGTCTTTGTCTGAGCAGTTCTTC.

The chain employs TRBV7-2 and TRBJ2-1, with TRBD1 as a possible D gene (6 bases). The CDR3 is 14 amino acids. Trimming left V 4 bases short and J 9 bases short, with 16 bases between. The germline CDR1 and CDR2 sequences are SGHTA and FQGNSA. In nucleotides, the CDR3 is TGTGCCAGCAGCTCGGGACAACCCGGGACTGAGCAGTTCTTC. This sequence encodes CASSSGQPGTEQFF.

V is TRBV6-2 or TRBV6-3 and J is TRBJ2-1, with 11 positions matching TRBD1. The germline V gene has CDR1 MNHEY and CDR2 SVGEGT. The V and J ends lost 0 bases and 7 bases, in that order; junction bases with no gene match: 8. The CDR3 runs 17 residues. Here the CDR3 reads CASSYSSWDRGTNEQFF. The CDR3 DNA follows: TGTGCCAGCAGTTACTCGTCCTGGGACAGGGGGACGAATGAGCAGTTCTTC.

This clonotype has just a few counts. The chain combines TRBV5-6 with TRBJ1-1, with D tentatively TRBD1 (5 bases). The CDR3 has 14 residues. Germline CDR1 SGHDT, CDR2 YYEEEE. V was cut by 3 bases and J by 5 bases, with 14 bases left in between. The CDR3 DNA sequence: TGTGCCAGCAGCTGGACGGGACTGGAGACTGAAGCTTTCTTT. This encodes CASSWTGLETEAFF.

Concerning this clonotype: Sequence at one end of the junction differs from germline and may be a read error. The CDR3 DNA sequence: TGCGCCAGCAGCTCGGAGCACGGTAATGAAAAACTGTTTTTT. Translation: CASSSEHGNEKLFF. This rearrangement joins TRBV4-2 to TRBJ1-4; no definite D call. The CDR3 consists of 14 residues. Germline CDR1 is LGHNA and CDR2 is YNFKEQ.

The rearrangement joins TRBV30 to TRBJ1-1, with D possibly matching TRBD1 (5 bases). There are 15 residues in the CDR3. Trimming stripped 3 bases from V and 1 base from J, with 15 bases between. The germline CDR1 and CDR2 sequences are GTSNPN and SVGIG (reference sequence). The chain's CDR3 is CAWSPTGPGNTEAFF. The CDR3 region has the DNA TGTGCCTGGAGCCCTACGGGACCCGGGAACACTGAAGCTTTCTTT.

This clonotype qualifies as medium-sized (0.01 to 0.1%). The chain uses TRBV29-1 and TRBJ1-5; possible D gene TRBD1, 6 bases. From germline, CDR1 is SQVTM and CDR2 ANQGSEA. V lost 4 bases, J lost 7 bases, and 14 bases lay in between. The CDR3 consists of 13 residues. CDR3 DNA: TGCAGCGTTGTTTTACAGGGCCAACAGCCCCAGCATTTT. This gives the protein CSVVLQGQQPQHF.

This clonotype is termed medium-sized. The CDR3 DNA sequence: TGCAGCGTTGATGGCGGGGGACGAGGTGAAAAACTGTTTTTT. Its translation is CSVDGGGRGEKLFF. The rearrangement joins TRBV29-1 to TRBJ1-4, with D possibly matching TRBD1 (5 bases). Germline V lookup: CDR1 SQVTM, CDR2 ANQGSEA. CDR3 length: 14 amino acids. The ends were cut back, 3 bases at V and 7 bases at J, with 15 bases in the middle. Filled out from reference TRBV29-1 and TRBJ1-4, the complete variable domain reads SAVISQKPSRDICQRGTSLTIQCQVDSQVTMMFWYRQQPGQSLTLIATANQGSEATYESGFVIDKFPISRPNLTFSTLTVSNMSPEDSSIYLCSVDGGGRGEKLFFGSGTQLSVL.